This TCR beta chain was identified in a study of cytomegalovirus exposure and HLA in healthy donors. This CDR3 region has 15 residues. V shed 3 bases and J shed 2 bases, with 13 bases lying between them. Germline V gene data show CDR1 as KGHSH and CDR2 as LQKENI. Primers included in the PCR were 60 Vbeta and 13 Jbeta primers. Libraries were prepared by immunoSEQ multiplex PCR; TCRdb keeps only in-frame clonotypes and omits some of them. Among some 180,000 clones listed, just under 80% were seen once. The specimen was PBMCs. The receptor was isolated from a woman in her twenties or thirties in good health and CMV-seronegative. The chain recombines TRBV18 with TRBJ1-1; D perhaps matches TRBD1 (6 bases). The CDR3 coding sequence is TGTGCCAGCTCACCTCGCAGGGGCGTTAACACTGAAGCTTTCTTT. Protein sequence: CASSPRRGVNTEAFF.